These T cell receptor beta chains were read from a single sample in a study of early stage breast cancer tumors. The table came from immunoSEQ multiplex PCR; TCRdb's copy has only in-frame clones and leaves some out. This sample yields 20,000 to 25,000 clones, of which about 80% are seen a single time; roughly 25% belongs to the top ten. Sequenced: blood. These receptors were taken from a person aged 55 to 75 with breast cancer. Both conserved end residues are part of each CDR3. Each record gives: J gene, D gene, clone size, V gene, CDR3 protein, CDR3 DNA. D genes are given only for firm matches. Some rows mark clone size as missing; the rest say once, few, many or name a class of expanded clone.

J gene: TRBJ2-1
D gene: NA
clone size: NA
V gene: TRBV10-2
CDR3 protein: CASSEPGGQSWQFF
CDR3 DNA: TGCGCCAGCAGTGAGCCCGGAGGCCAGAGTTGGCAGTTCTTC

J gene: TRBJ2-1
D gene: TRBD2
clone size: NA
V gene: TRBV10-3
CDR3 protein: CAISPGLAGSANEQFF
CDR3 DNA: TGTGCCATCAGCCCGGGACTAGCGGGATCAGCCAATGAGCAGTTCTTC

J gene: TRBJ2-7
D gene: TRBD2
clone size: NA
V gene: TRBV10-3
CDR3 protein: CATMGGGFIPYEQYF
CDR3 DNA: TGTGCCACCATGGGGGGGGGATTCATCCCCTACGAGCAGTACTTC

J gene: TRBJ1-1
D gene: NA
clone size: NA
V gene: TRBV7-3
CDR3 protein: CASSLGGGQFSTEAFF
CDR3 DNA: TGTGCCAGCAGCTTAGGGGGCGGACAGTTTTCCACTGAAGCTTTCTTT

J gene: TRBJ2-7
D gene: TRBD1
clone size: NA
V gene: TRBV18
CDR3 protein: CASSLGQDYEQYF
CDR3 DNA: TGTGCCAGCTCTCTCGGACAGGACTACGAGCAGTACTTC

J gene: TRBJ1-2
D gene: NA
clone size: NA
V gene: TRBV29-1
CDR3 protein: CSVDSARNYGYTF
CDR3 DNA: TGCAGCGTAGATAGCGCTCGTAACTATGGCTACACCTTC

J gene: TRBJ2-7
D gene: TRBD1
clone size: NA
V gene: TRBV4-1
CDR3 protein: CASSRPGGVLGEQYF
CDR3 DNA: TGCGCCAGCAGTCGGCCAGGGGGCGTTTTGGGCGAGCAGTACTTC

J gene: TRBJ1-2
D gene: NA
clone size: few
V gene: TRBV27
CDR3 protein: CASSLRGNYGYTF
CDR3 DNA: TGTGCCAGCAGTTTGAGGGGGAACTATGGCTACACCTTC

J gene: TRBJ1-4
D gene: TRBD1
clone size: NA
V gene: TRBV6-5
CDR3 protein: CASSYWTGDEKLFF
CDR3 DNA: TGTGCCAGCAGTTACTGGACAGGAGATGAAAAACTGTTTTTT

J gene: TRBJ2-5
D gene: TRBD2
clone size: NA
V gene: TRBV19
CDR3 protein: CASSSTSGRWAQYF
CDR3 DNA: TGTGCCAGTAGTAGTACTAGCGGGAGATGGGCCCAGTACTTC

J gene: TRBJ1-1
D gene: NA
clone size: NA
V gene: TRBV2
CDR3 protein: CASTTGSTEAFF
CDR3 DNA: TGTGCCAGCACTACAGGGAGCACTGAAGCTTTCTTT

J gene: TRBJ2-1
D gene: TRBD2
clone size: NA
V gene: TRBV10-1
CDR3 protein: CASRGGSGRDSEQFF
CDR3 DNA: TGCGCCAGCAGGGGCGGTAGCGGGAGGGATAGTGAGCAGTTCTTC

J gene: TRBJ2-7
D gene: TRBD1
clone size: NA
V gene: TRBV7-6
CDR3 protein: CASSPSTGGPYEQYF
CDR3 DNA: TGTGCCAGCAGCCCCTCGACAGGGGGCCCCTACGAGCAGTACTTC

J gene: TRBJ1-2
D gene: NA
clone size: NA
V gene: TRBV4-1
CDR3 protein: CASSQDSPPGGYTF
CDR3 DNA: TGCGCCAGCAGCCAAGATAGCCCCCCGGGAGGCTACACCTTC

J gene: TRBJ2-7
D gene: NA
clone size: NA
V gene: TRBV2
CDR3 protein: CASRDPLTYEQYF
CDR3 DNA: TGTGCCAGCAGGGATCCTCTTACCTACGAGCAGTACTTC

J gene: TRBJ1-4
D gene: NA
clone size: NA
V gene: TRBV9
CDR3 protein: CASSPNRGTDAEKLFF
CDR3 DNA: TGTGCCAGCAGCCCGAATCGTGGGACCGATGCCGAAAAACTGTTTTTT

J gene: TRBJ2-7
D gene: NA
clone size: NA
V gene: TRBV6-4
CDR3 protein: CASRSGADEQYF
CDR3 DNA: TGTGCCAGCCGATCGGGGGCGGACGAGCAGTACTTC

J gene: TRBJ2-1
D gene: TRBD1
clone size: NA
V gene: TRBV7-6
CDR3 protein: CASSHGQGWDNEQFF
CDR3 DNA: TGTGCCAGCAGCCACGGACAGGGGTGGGACAATGAGCAGTTCTTC

J gene: TRBJ2-7
D gene: NA
clone size: once
V gene: TRBV5-1
CDR3 protein: CASSLDWTYEQYF
CDR3 DNA: TGCGCCAGCAGCTTGGACTGGACCTACGAGCAGTACTTC

J gene: TRBJ2-7
D gene: TRBD2
clone size: NA
V gene: TRBV27
CDR3 protein: CASSLNVLAGEQYF
CDR3 DNA: TGTGCCAGCAGTTTGAACGTGTTAGCGGGAGAGCAGTACTTC

J gene: TRBJ2-7
D gene: NA
clone size: NA
V gene: TRBV14
CDR3 protein: CASSVEGRTYHYEQYF
CDR3 DNA: TGTGCCAGCAGCGTCGAAGGGCGGACCTATCATTACGAGCAGTACTTC

J gene: TRBJ1-2
D gene: NA
clone size: NA
V gene: TRBV29-1
CDR3 protein: CSVEEGPSPLYGYTF
CDR3 DNA: TGCAGCGTTGAAGAGGGACCTTCTCCCCTCTATGGCTACACCTTC

J gene: TRBJ2-5
D gene: NA
clone size: once
V gene: TRBV5-1
CDR3 protein: CASSLTVQETQYF
CDR3 DNA: TGCGCCAGCAGTCTGACGGTCCAAGAGACCCAGTACTTC

J gene: TRBJ2-2
D gene: TRBD1
clone size: NA
V gene: TRBV6-1
CDR3 protein: CASSEAQGALVTGELFF
CDR3 DNA: TGTGCCAGCAGTGAAGCACAGGGGGCGCTTGTTACCGGGGAGCTGTTTTTT

J gene: TRBJ2-7
D gene: NA
clone size: NA
V gene: TRBV15
CDR3 protein: CATSRDIGVVSEQYF
CDR3 DNA: TGTGCCACCAGCAGAGATATAGGGGTGGTTTCCGAGCAGTACTTC

J gene: TRBJ2-7
D gene: NA
clone size: NA
V gene: TRBV6-1
CDR3 protein: CASSNPGATTSQYF
CDR3 DNA: TGTGCCAGCAGTAACCCGGGAGCTACTACATCGCAGTACTTC

J gene: TRBJ2-3
D gene: NA
clone size: NA
V gene: TRBV7-8
CDR3 protein: CASSLRRGADTQYF
CDR3 DNA: TGTGCCAGCAGCTTGAGGAGGGGGGCAGATACGCAGTATTTT

J gene: TRBJ2-7
D gene: NA
clone size: NA
V gene: TRBV19
CDR3 protein: CASSQIDGSYEQYF
CDR3 DNA: TGTGCCAGTAGTCAGATCGACGGAAGCTACGAGCAGTACTTC

J gene: TRBJ2-5
D gene: NA
clone size: few
V gene: TRBV6-1
CDR3 protein: CASTVYGLGERYF
CDR3 DNA: TGTGCCAGCACCGTCTACGGCCTGGGGGAGCGGTACTTC

J gene: TRBJ1-1
D gene: TRBD1
clone size: NA
V gene: TRBV6-1
CDR3 protein: CASRARQGGTEAFF
CDR3 DNA: TGTGCCAGCAGAGCAAGACAGGGAGGGACTGAAGCTTTCTTT

J gene: TRBJ2-2
D gene: NA
clone size: NA
V gene: TRBV29-1
CDR3 protein: CSVENREVSGELFF
CDR3 DNA: TGCAGCGTTGAAAACAGGGAAGTTTCCGGGGAGCTGTTTTTT

J gene: TRBJ1-6
D gene: NA
clone size: few
V gene: TRBV5-1
CDR3 protein: CASSEGFTNSPLHF
CDR3 DNA: TGCGCCAGCAGCGAAGGATTTACGAATTCACCCCTCCACTTT

J gene: TRBJ2-2
D gene: NA
clone size: NA
V gene: TRBV6-1
CDR3 protein: CASSEASRFANTGELFF
CDR3 DNA: TGTGCCAGCAGTGAAGCATCGAGGTTCGCGAACACCGGGGAGCTGTTTTTT

J gene: TRBJ2-1
D gene: NA
clone size: NA
V gene: TRBV5-1
CDR3 protein: CASSSGTTYNEQFF
CDR3 DNA: TGCGCCAGCAGCTCCGGGACAACCTACAATGAGCAGTTCTTC

J gene: TRBJ1-2
D gene: NA
clone size: NA
V gene: TRBV6-5
CDR3 protein: CASSYGAATYGYTF
CDR3 DNA: TGTGCCAGCAGTTACGGGGCCGCTACCTATGGCTACACCTTC